The table lists the clone carrying this TCR beta chain with a count of one. Per the original data handling: Reference gene primer amplification in the assay estimated nucleated cell counts. The table came from immunoSEQ multiplex PCR; TCRdb's copy has only in-frame clones and leaves some out. V and J calls plus clone size are reproduced from that table; the DNA served to infer D and trimming. This sample has 140,000 to 150,000 clones; over 70% occur once, and the top ten carry 3.5% to 4%. The sample originates from a study of blood T cell repertoires in COVID-19. About the research overall: The United States, Italy and Spain were the sources of the acute and convalescent COVID-19 samples. Nucleic acid was either cDNA or gDNA, and it came from T cells, B-cell-depleted T cells, or PBMCs.

V trimming: 1 base; J trimming: 0 bases; junction bases outside the gene matches: 3. CDR1 is MNHNY and CDR2 is SVGAGI in the germline V gene (reference sequence). The CDR3 loop spans 16 amino acids. V is TRBV6-6 and J is TRBJ2-3, with 8 bases that match TRBD2. The receptor comes from a man between 65 and 79 years old who had recovered from COVID-19. The sample was peripheral blood. The CDR3 sequence: CASSYWGLGSTDTQYF. CDR3 DNA: TGTGCCAGCAGTTACTGGGGACTAGGGAGCACAGATACGCAGTATTTT.